This TCR beta chain is from a study of OX40 agonist ivuxolimab in advanced cancers. The study, taken as a whole, reports: Also showing low normalized T-cell clonal expansion were some of the nonresponders. With doses of 0.1-3.0 mg/kg, partial responders showed among the lowest clonal expansion. Determination of antigen specificity was not performed for the expanded peripheral T cells.

This clone was recorded once. The antigen is unknown. Libraries were prepared by immunoSEQ multiplex PCR; TCRdb keeps only in-frame clonotypes and omits some of them. The profile shows 85,000 to 95,000 clones, roughly 89% of them singletons. This CDR3 region has 15 residues. Germline V gene data show CDR1 as MNHEY and CDR2 as SMNVEV (reference sequence). The trim removed 3 bases at V and 0 bases at J, leaving 1 base unmatched. The receptor's source is an adult with an advanced solid tumor such as melanoma, head and neck, liver or kidney cancer. The specimen comprised CD4+ or CD8+ T cells sorted from blood, sampled in a trial of the OX40 agonist ivuxolimab. This chain links TRBV27 with TRBJ1-5, with 8 bases that match TRBD1. The CDR3 nucleotides read TGTGCCAGCAGTTTCGGGACAGGTAGCAATCAGCCCCAGCATTTT. This encodes CASSFGTGSNQPQHF.